These 30 T cell receptor beta chains were sequenced from one sample in a study of blood T cell repertoires in COVID-19 (dated by TCRdb to the early 2020s). Library method: the immunoSEQ multiplex PCR assay. TCRdb limited this immuneACCESS table to in-frame rearrangements with V and J called. A share of clones is missing; checked studies link under half to unresolved V genes, and the rest is unexplained. This sample holds some 170,000 clones; roughly 80% were observed only once. The top ten clones comprise around 16% of the sample. Sequenced: PBMCs or T cells enriched from blood (not recorded which). Source of these receptors: a woman aged 50 to 60 who had recovered from COVID-19.

This CDR3 reads CASSLGASFVDTQYF. The CDR3 bases are TGTGCCAGCAGCTTGGGGGCTAGCTTCGTCGACACGCAGTATTTT. V is TRBV5-4 and J is TRBJ2-3; D is possibly TRBD2 (5 bases). The CDR3 runs to 15 residues. Looked up from germline, CDR1 is SGHNT and CDR2 is YYREEE (reference sequence). V shed 0 bases and J shed 9 bases, with 17 bases lying between them.

The chain is built from TRBV20-1 and TRBJ2-7; no reliable D call. The CDR3 covers 11 residues. The ends were cut back, 2 bases at V and 3 bases at J, with 5 bases in the middle. Germline V gene lookup returns CDR1 DFQATT and CDR2 SNEGSKA (reference sequence). This CDR3 reads CSARPLYEQYF. Written as DNA, the CDR3 is TGCAGTGCTAGACCCCTCTACGAGCAGTACTTC.

The rearrangement joins TRBV19 to TRBJ1-5; TRBD1 matches at 7 bases. Trimming took 5 bases from V and 4 from J; bases not matched to a gene: 8. The germline gives CDR1 LNHDA, CDR2 SQIVND (reference sequence). The CDR3 extends over 15 amino acids. CDR3 sequence reads: CASSFDRANNQPQHF. CDR3 coding DNA: TGTGCCAGTAGTTTCGACAGGGCCAATAATCAGCCCCAGCATTTT.

This clone was detected only once. The V call is TRBV5-1, the J call TRBJ2-1; 8 bases agree with TRBD1. J gave up 4 bases and V 4 bases, and 4 bases lay outside the gene matches. Germline V lookup: CDR1 SGHRS, CDR2 YFSETQ. The CDR3 extends over 14 amino acids. CDR3 nucleotide sequence: TGCGCCAGCAGCACAGGACAGGGTTACAATGAGCAGTTCTTC. Protein: CASSTGQGYNEQFF.

J is TRBJ2-7 and V is TRBV28; D may be TRBD2 (6 bases). V lost 5 bases and J 0 bases, leaving 14 bases between the germline ends. CDR1 is MDHEN, CDR2 SYDVKM, per germline. The CDR3 is made up of 15 amino acids. The CDR3 loop is CASSKPGLFSYEQYF. The CDR3 DNA follows: TGTGCCAGCAGTAAACCGGGACTGTTCTCCTACGAGCAGTACTTC.

The rearrangement uses TRBV3-1 (or the pseudogene TRBV3-2) and TRBJ1-1, with D perhaps matching TRBD1 (5 bases). This CDR3 region has 15 residues. Germline V gene data show CDR1 as LGHDT and CDR2 as YNNKEL (reference sequence). Trimming took off 4 bases at V and 4 bases at J, with 16 bases between the two ends. CDR3 in amino acids: CASSPAGVRSTEAFF. For the CDR3, the DNA is TGTGCCAGCAGCCCAGCGGGGGTCAGGAGCACTGAAGCTTTCTTT.

The rearrangement joins TRBV19 to TRBJ1-1; the D gene is possibly TRBD1 (6 bases). The V gene's germline CDR1 is LNHDA and CDR2 SQIVND (reference sequence). V was clipped by 7 bases and J by 5 bases, with 14 bases between them. This CDR3 has 13 amino acids. The CDR3 here is CASTATGYTEAFF. In DNA, the CDR3 is TGTGCCAGTACCGCTACAGGGTATACTGAAGCTTTCTTT.

The V and J genes are TRBV5-1 and TRBJ2-7, with TRBD2 identical over 12 bases. After removal of 3 bases from V and 6 bases from J, the junction contained 4 bases not matched to a gene. This CDR3 region has 14 residues. Germline assignment: CDR1 SGHRS and CDR2 YFSETQ. CDR3 DNA: TGCGCCAGCAGCTCAGGACTAGCGGGAACCGAGCAGTACTTC. Translation gives CASSSGLAGTEQYF. The full variable domain, its missing parts supplied by reference TRBV5-1 and TRBJ2-7, is KAGVTQTPRYLIKTRGQQVTLSCSPISGHRSVSWYQQTPGQGLQFLFEYFSETQRNKGNFPGRFSGRQFSNSRSEMNVSTLELGDSALYLCASSSGLAGTEQYFGPGTRLTVT.

The genes are TRBV11-1 and TRBJ2-7; D is possibly TRBD1 (6 bases). The V end lost 5 bases, the J end lost 1 base, and 15 bases lay between the germline ends. From germline, CDR1 is SGHAT and CDR2 FQDESV (reference sequence). The length of the CDR3 is 15 residues. CDR3 nucleotides: TGTGCCAGCAGCCTCAGCTGGGACAATTCCTACGAGCAGTACTTC. Its protein product is CASSLSWDNSYEQYF.

The chain has TRBV12-5 and TRBJ1-1; D not resolved. This CDR3 has 13 amino acids. Trimming took off 8 bases at V and 5 bases at J, with 15 bases between the two ends. From germline, CDR1 is LGHNT and CDR2 FRNRAP. CDR3 sequence reads: CASSPGSATEAFF. CDR3 nucleotide sequence: TGTGCTAGTTCCCCGGGGAGTGCGACTGAAGCTTTCTTT.

This clone was detected a few times. V gene TRBV3-1 (or the pseudogene TRBV3-2) combines with J gene TRBJ2-5, with D possibly matching TRBD1 (5 bases). Trimming pared 8 bases from V and 6 bases from J, leaving 10 bases between. This CDR3 has 11 residues. Germline lookup yields CDR1 LGHDT and CDR2 YNNKEL (reference sequence). CDR3 DNA: TGTGCCAGCGGGTTGGGGCAGACCCAGTACTTC. Translating gives CASGLGQTQYF.

The rearrangement uses TRBV9 and TRBJ1-4, with a weak D call TRBD1 (5 bases). Per germline, CDR1 SGDLS and CDR2 YYNGEE. The CDR3 extends over 13 amino acids. V lost 4 bases and J 8 bases, leaving 12 bases between the germline ends. The CDR3 region has the DNA TGTGCCAGCAGCCCTTGGCGGGGGGAAAAACTGTTTTTT. The encoded protein is CASSPWRGEKLFF.

CDR3 amino acids: CASSLMMANNNEQFF. The CDR3 DNA reads as TGTGCCAGCAGTTTAATGATGGCAAATAACAATGAGCAGTTCTTC. The rearrangement uses TRBV27 and TRBJ2-1; D is ambiguous. Trimming took 2 bases from V and 5 from J, leaving 13 bases between them. This CDR3 is built from 15 residues. From germline, CDR1 is MNHEY and CDR2 SMNVEV (reference sequence).

Only one count was recorded for this clone. The V call is TRBV28, the J call TRBJ2-5, with a tentative D call TRBD1 (5 bases). This CDR3 comprises 12 residues. Trimming left V 7 bases short and J 4 bases short, with 10 bases between. Germline CDR1 reads MDHEN; CDR2 reads SYDVKM. The chain's CDR3 is CASKGPPETQYF. The CDR3 DNA follows: TGTGCCAGCAAGGGGCCCCCAGAGACCCAGTACTTC.

The chain has TRBV21-1 and TRBJ1-5. TRBV21-1 is a pseudogene segment. This CDR3 has 14 residues. The CDR3: CASSKVGMAQPQHF. The CDR3 nucleotides are TGTGCCAGCAGCAAAGTCGGGATGGCTCAGCCCCAGCATTTT.

V gene TRBV6-5 combines with J gene TRBJ1-1; D unresolved. The CDR3 has 15 residues. The germline V gene encodes CDR1 MNHEY and CDR2 SVGAGI. Trimming cost V 6 bases and J 1 base, with 15 bases left between them. CDR3 sequence (DNA): TGTGCCAGCAGCCTTACGCCCTGGCCGAACACTGAAGCTTTCTTT. Amino acid sequence: CASSLTPWPNTEAFF.

V and J are TRBV4-1 and TRBJ1-5; the D gene is possibly TRBD1 (6 bases). The V end was cut by 0 bases, the J end by 6 bases, with 15 bases between. The CDR3 contains 16 residues. CDR1 is MGHRA and CDR2 is YSYEKL in the germline V gene. The CDR3 DNA reads as TGCGCCAGCAGCCAAGACTTTACGCAGGGGACTCAGCCCCAGCATTTT. Protein sequence: CASSQDFTQGTQPQHF.

This chain uses TRBV5-5 with TRBJ2-2, with unresolved D. The CDR3 is 13 residues long. V was pared by 1 base and J by 5 bases, with 6 bases between. Germline CDR1 and CDR2: SGHKS and YYEKEE (reference sequence). The CDR3 region is CASSLLTTGELFF. The DNA for the CDR3 is TGTGCCAGCAGCTTGCTGACTACCGGGGAGCTGTTTTTT.

This chain links TRBV6-1 with TRBJ2-3, with D tentatively TRBD1 (8 bases). The CDR3 extends over 16 amino acids. Trimming took 1 base from V and 6 from J, leaving 17 bases between them. Germline CDR1 MNHNS, CDR2 SASEGT. The CDR3 nucleotides read TGTGCCAGCAGTGAAGTTACAGGGGGGGTTGTTGATACGCAGTATTTT. Translating gives CASSEVTGGVVDTQYF.

The gene calls are TRBV6-5 and TRBJ2-2; 10 bases align to TRBD2. Germline V CDR1 and CDR2: MNHEY, SVGAGI. Trimming removed 3 bases from V and 7 bases from J; junction bases left unmatched: 5. This CDR3 is built from 15 residues. CDR3 in DNA: TGTGCCAGCAGTTATGCTAGCGGGAGAGTCGGGGAGCTGTTTTTT. Translating it yields CASSYASGRVGELFF.

The CDR3: CAWTSGVPNEQYF. CDR3 DNA sequence: TGTGCCTGGACTAGCGGGGTTCCAAACGAGCAGTACTTC. The chain joins TRBV30 to TRBJ2-7; 9 positions agree with TRBD2. The germline gives CDR1 GTSNPN, CDR2 SVGIG (reference sequence). J was trimmed by 5 bases and V by 4 bases; bases with no gene match: 6. The CDR3 contains 13 residues.

This rearrangement joins TRBV19 to TRBJ2-5, with 8 bases identical to TRBD2. The CDR3 length is 15 residues. With V trimmed by 4 bases and J by 5 bases, 9 bases remained unmatched. Germline CDR1 LNHDA, CDR2 SQIVND (reference sequence). The CDR3 region has the DNA TGTGCCAGTAGTACGGAAAGCGGGGGCTTGGAGACCCAGTACTTC. This translates into CASSTESGGLETQYF. Using reference TRBV19 and TRBJ2-5 for the parts outside the CDR3, the full variable domain is DGGITQSPKYLFRKEGQNVTLSCEQNLNHDAMYWYRQDPGQGLRLIYYSQIVNDFQKGDIAEGYSVSREKKESFPLTVTSAQKNPTAFYLCASSTESGGLETQYFGPGTRLLVL.

This rearrangement joins TRBV6-6 to TRBJ1-5, with D perhaps matching TRBD1 (6 bases). Germline V lookup: CDR1 MNHNY, CDR2 SVGAGI (reference sequence). The CDR3 is made up of 15 amino acids. Trimming took off 7 bases at V and 0 bases at J, with 13 bases between the two ends. The chain's CDR3 is CASTITGYSNQPQHF. In DNA form, the CDR3 reads TGTGCCAGCACAATAACAGGGTATAGCAATCAGCCCCAGCATTTT.

The rearrangement joins TRBV3-1 (or the pseudogene TRBV3-2) to TRBJ2-1; TRBD2 matches at 9 bases. V trimming: 0 bases; J trimming: 7 bases; junction bases outside the gene matches: 7. In germline, CDR1 is LGHDT, CDR2 YNNKEL (reference sequence). The CDR3 has 16 amino acids. CDR3 sequence (DNA): TGTGCCAGCAGCCAAGATGAAACTAGCGGGCGGAATGAGCAGTTCTTC. Amino acid sequence: CASSQDETSGRNEQFF.

As concerns this clone: Mismatch with germline at one junction end may stem from a read error. V gene TRBV5-6 combines with J gene TRBJ1-5; D is undetermined. Germline V CDR1 and CDR2: SGHDT, YYEEEE. CDR3 size: 14 residues. This CDR3 reads CASSLAGRDQPQHF. The CDR3 nucleotides are TGTGCCAGCAGTCTGGCAGGCCGAGATCAACCCCAGCATTTT.

This clone was observed once. This sequence joins TRBV30 and TRBJ2-1, with D possibly TRBD1 on 7 matching bases. V was clipped by 6 bases and J by 9 bases, with 15 bases between them. This CDR3 is built from 12 residues. Germline values: CDR1 GTSNPN, CDR2 SVGIG (reference sequence). The CDR3 sequence is CACLTGRGEQFF. The CDR3 DNA reads TGTGCCTGTTTGACAGGGCGGGGTGAGCAGTTCTTC.

V and J are TRBV9 and TRBJ2-7; TRBD2 aligns across 7 bases. Germline assignment: CDR1 SGDLS and CDR2 YYNGEE. This CDR3 has 14 residues. The V segment lost 4 bases and the J segment 0 bases; nucleotides outside the gene matches: 4. The CDR3 DNA reads as TGTGCCAGCAGCCCGCTAGCGGACTCCTACGAGCAGTACTTC. This encodes CASSPLADSYEQYF.

The chain couples TRBV5-1 to TRBJ1-4; a possible D gene is TRBD1 (6 bases). The ends were cut back, 4 bases at V and 4 bases at J, with 14 bases in the middle. The CDR3 extends over 15 amino acids. In germline, CDR1 is SGHRS, CDR2 YFSETQ. The CDR3 region is CASSPQGTYNEKLFF. The CDR3, as DNA: TGCGCCAGCAGCCCGCAGGGGACCTATAATGAAAAACTGTTTTTT.

The table lists this clone with a count of one. The gene calls are TRBV7-2 and TRBJ2-7; D is unresolved. Germline V gives CDR1 SGHTA, CDR2 FQGNSA. The length of the CDR3 is 14 residues. V lost 5 bases and J 5 bases, leaving 16 bases between the germline ends. The CDR3 protein is CASSPRRSAHEQYF. The CDR3, as DNA: TGTGCCAGCAGCCCACGCCGGTCCGCCCACGAGCAGTACTTC.

The rearrangement uses TRBV11-2 and TRBJ2-3; perhaps TRBD2 as D (5 bases). The CDR3 loop spans 14 amino acids. Trimming shortened V by 3 bases and J by 6 bases, and 13 bases separated the two germline ends. Germline V gives CDR1 SGHAT, CDR2 FQNNGV. The CDR3 nucleotides read TGTGCCAGCAGCTTGACTACAACTGGGGATACGCAGTATTTT. This encodes CASSLTTTGDTQYF.